In its sample, the clone carrying this T cell receptor (beta chain) is large. Its specificity is not known. Treatment in this sample: oral pan-JAK inhibitor, 5-10 mg twice daily. Extracted from the samples, RNA was reverse transcribed into cDNA to serve as the sequencing template. Clones were sequenced by immunoSEQ multiplex PCR, and TCRdb holds only the in-frame ones, with some missing. Here the sample spans 95,000 to 100,000 clones, roughly 60% being singletons. These data belong to a study of CD8+ T cells in alopecia areata. General study points: In blood and scalp, many expanded lesional clones persisted during tofacitinib.

The V gene lost 7 bases and the J gene lost 1 base, with 8 bases spanning the gap. The CDR3 spans 13 residues. From germline, CDR1 is WSHSY and CDR2 SAAADI. This chain uses TRBV10-2 with TRBJ1-5; D not certain. This receptor was identified in a human donor with alopecia areata. The source was CD8+ T cells sorted from blood, collected at approximately week 60, from a patient treated with tofacitinib. CDR3 in DNA: TGCGCCAGCACACAAGGAAGCAATCAGCCCCAGCATTTT. This gives the protein CASTQGSNQPQHF.